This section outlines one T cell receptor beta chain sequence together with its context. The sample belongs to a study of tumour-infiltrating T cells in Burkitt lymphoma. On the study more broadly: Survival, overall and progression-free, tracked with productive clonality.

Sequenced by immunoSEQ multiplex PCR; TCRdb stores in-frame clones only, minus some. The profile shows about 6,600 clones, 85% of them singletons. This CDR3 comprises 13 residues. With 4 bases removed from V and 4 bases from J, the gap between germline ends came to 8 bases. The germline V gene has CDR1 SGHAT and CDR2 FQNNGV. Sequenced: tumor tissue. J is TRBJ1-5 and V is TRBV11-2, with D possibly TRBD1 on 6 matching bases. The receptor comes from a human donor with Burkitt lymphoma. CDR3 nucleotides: TGTGCCAGCAGCTCACAGGGAAATCAGCCCCAGCATTTT. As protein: CASSSQGNQPQHF.